Presented here are 32 T cell receptor beta chains from one specimen sequenced in a study of blood T cell repertoires in COVID-19. Profiling relied on immunoSEQ multiplex PCR, and the TCRdb table lists in-frame clones only, not all of them. The sample holds roughly 180,000 clones; 65% to 85% are singletons and the top ten take around 6%. The specimen sequenced was PBMCs or T cells enriched from blood (not recorded which). These receptors all stem from a woman in her thirties or forties with acute COVID-19.

As DNA, the CDR3 is TGCGCCAGCAGTGAGTCGTATTTGGACAGCGACTCCTCGGGTGGCTACACCTTC. Amino acids: CASSESYLDSDSSGGYTF. The chain uses TRBV10-2 and TRBJ1-2; TRBD1 might be the D (6 bases). The V and J ends lost 0 bases and 7 bases respectively, with 24 bases between them. CDR1 and CDR2 from the germline V gene are WSHSY and SAAADI. The CDR3 consists of 18 residues.

The rearrangement uses TRBV3-1 (or the pseudogene TRBV3-2) and TRBJ2-7, with a weak D call TRBD2 (6 bases). Between the trimmed V and J ends, which lost 2 bases and 7 bases, there was a span of 21 bases. This CDR3 contains 16 residues. The germline V gene has CDR1 LGHDT and CDR2 YNNKEL (reference sequence). The CDR3 sequence: CASSQRVLSGTGEQYF. CDR3 nucleotide sequence: TGTGCCAGCAGCCAAAGAGTATTATCGGGGACTGGGGAGCAGTACTTC.

This clone was detected once. The chain uses TRBV28 and TRBJ2-1; 13 nucleotides align to TRBD2. Per germline, CDR1 MDHEN and CDR2 SYDVKM. J lost 3 bases, V lost 5 bases, and 16 bases had no gene match. CDR3 length: 20 amino acids. The chain's CDR3 is CASSTPELSGTSGDYNEQFF. In DNA form, the CDR3 reads TGTGCCAGCAGTACTCCTGAATTATCAGGGACTAGCGGGGACTACAATGAGCAGTTCTTC.

The V call is TRBV29-1, the J call TRBJ2-3; 13 bases align to TRBD2. The germline gives CDR1 SQVTM, CDR2 ANQGSEA. The CDR3 spans 16 residues. Trimming removed 6 bases from V and 0 bases from J; junction bases left unmatched: 6. The CDR3 DNA follows: TGCAGCGTGGATGGACTAGCGGGAGACAGCACAGATACGCAGTATTTT. Translated, it gives CSVDGLAGDSTDTQYF.

The rearrangement uses TRBV20-1 and TRBJ2-2, with a possible D match to TRBD2 (6 bases). The CDR3 length is 14 residues. V gave up 3 bases and J gave up 2 bases, with 10 bases separating them. CDR1 is DFQATT, CDR2 SNEGSKA, per germline (reference sequence). CDR3: CSASHGTNTGELFF. CDR3 bases: TGCAGTGCTAGTCACGGGACTAACACCGGGGAGCTGTTTTTT.

This clone was seen only a few times. The rearrangement joins TRBV10-1 to TRBJ2-1, with 9 nucleotides matching TRBD2. This CDR3 spans 17 amino acids. Germline assignment: CDR1 WNHNN and CDR2 SYGVQD (reference sequence). V gave up 3 bases and J gave up 4 bases; unmatched junction bases: 10. The CDR3 bases are TGCGCCAGCAGTGAAGCTTCGGGTCTAGCGGGATACAATGAGCAGTTCTTC. Protein: CASSEASGLAGYNEQFF.

The chain couples TRBV30 to TRBJ2-1; TRBD2 matches at 10 bases. The germline V gene has CDR1 GTSNPN and CDR2 SVGIG (reference sequence). J gave up 7 bases and V 4 bases, and 4 bases lay outside the gene matches. This CDR3 has 13 amino acids. The CDR3 nucleotides are TGTGCCTGGACTAAACTAGCGGGAAATGAGCAGTTCTTC. It yields the protein CAWTKLAGNEQFF. The whole variable domain, filled in from reference TRBV30 and TRBJ2-1, reads SQTIHQWPATLVQPVGSPLSLECTVEGTSNPNLYWYRQAAGRGLQLLFYSVGIGQISSEVPQNLSASRPQDRQFILSSKKLLLSDSGFYLCAWTKLAGNEQFFGPGTRLTVL.

J is TRBJ2-6 and V is TRBV19, with D perhaps TRBD1 (6 bases). V lost 3 bases to trimming and J lost 1 base, with 7 bases between them. The CDR3 totals 15 residues. CDR1 LNHDA and CDR2 SQIVND come from the germline V gene (reference sequence). This chain's CDR3 is CASSIRGSGANVLTF. The CDR3 region has the DNA TGTGCCAGTAGTATCAGGGGTTCTGGGGCCAACGTCCTGACTTTC.

A word on this clone: The same CDR3 can be traced to other DNA sequences in this sample. The chain couples TRBV18 to TRBJ2-1, with D tentatively TRBD2 (6 bases). V was trimmed by 6 bases and J by 5 bases, leaving 11 bases between them. There are 13 residues in the CDR3. Germline loops: CDR1 KGHSH, CDR2 LQKENI. Written as DNA, the CDR3 is TGTGCCAGCTCGCCGGGACTTAACAATGAGCAGTTCTTC. Protein product: CASSPGLNNEQFF.

The chain recombines TRBV5-3 with TRBJ1-1; D is undetermined. TRBV5-3 is an open reading frame, and its role is uncertain. This CDR3 region has 17 residues. The V gene lost 3 bases and the J gene lost 0 bases, with 18 bases spanning the gap. In DNA form, the CDR3 reads TGTGCCAGAAGCTCCTATCCGGGTCCGGGGATGAACACTGAAGCTTTCTTT. Its protein is CARSSYPGPGMNTEAFF.

The chain joins TRBV4-2 to TRBJ2-7; TRBD2 might be the D (6 bases). Trimming shortened V by 4 bases and J by 0 bases, and 25 bases separated the two germline ends. There are 19 residues in the CDR3. CDR1 and CDR2 from the germline V gene are LGHNA and YNFKEQ. The CDR3 region is CASSPSSLTTRPSSYEQYV. The CDR3 DNA reads TGTGCCAGCAGCCCTTCCTCTTTAACGACTAGACCCAGCTCCTACGAGCAGTACGTC.

The chain uses TRBV6-5 and TRBJ1-2; 9 nucleotides line up with TRBD1. Germline V gene data show CDR1 as MNHEY and CDR2 as SVGAGI. V lost 4 bases to trimming and J lost 8 bases; unmatched junction nucleotides: 5. The CDR3 runs to 13 residues. The CDR3 is CASSWDRASGYTF. The CDR3 DNA reads TGTGCCAGCAGTTGGGACAGGGCGAGCGGCTACACCTTC.

The chain recombines TRBV19 with TRBJ2-3; D might be TRBD2 (7 bases). CDR3 length equals 15 residues. Germline lookup yields CDR1 LNHDA and CDR2 SQIVND (reference sequence). With 6 bases removed from V and 2 bases from J, the gap between germline ends came to 15 bases. In DNA, the CDR3 is TGTGCCAGTAGGGGCGGGGGCTTGTCCACAGATACGCAGTATTTT. It translates to CASRGGGLSTDTQYF.

The J gene is TRBJ2-3, the V gene TRBV5-6; 13 bases align to TRBD2. The germline V gene has CDR1 SGHDT and CDR2 YYEEEE. V lost 4 bases, J lost 3 bases, and 11 bases stayed unmatched. The CDR3 spans 18 residues. The CDR3 protein is CASSLGLAGATRTDTQYF. For the CDR3, the DNA is TGTGCCAGCAGCCTAGGACTAGCGGGGGCCACTAGGACAGATACGCAGTATTTT.

This rearrangement joins TRBV5-1 to TRBJ2-5, with D perhaps TRBD2 (5 bases). With 1 base removed from V and 5 bases from J, the gap between germline ends came to 15 bases. The CDR3 runs to 15 residues. Germline CDR1 reads SGHRS; CDR2 reads YFSETQ. DNA of the CDR3: TGCGCCAGCAGCTTGACTAGTCCAGGTCAGGAGACCCAGTACTTC. Its protein product is CASSLTSPGQETQYF.

This sequence joins TRBV10-2 and TRBJ2-5, with 9 bases matching TRBD1. Per germline, CDR1 WSHSY and CDR2 SAAADI. The CDR3 has 13 amino acids. Trimming cost V 10 bases and J 2 bases; bases outside gene matches: 5. CDR3 coding DNA: TGCGCCACCGACGGGACAGGGCAAGAGACCCAGTACTTC. Its translation: CATDGTGQETQYF.

This clone has more than one count but fewer than ten. The CDR3 sequence is CASSLSGGSTEAFF. The CDR3 DNA sequence: TGTGCCAGCAGCCTTTCGGGGGGTAGCACTGAAGCTTTCTTT. V and J are TRBV3-1 (or the pseudogene TRBV3-2) and TRBJ1-1; weak D call: TRBD1 (5 bases). CDR1 is LGHDT, CDR2 YNNKEL, per germline (reference sequence). V lost 4 bases and J 4 bases, leaving 13 bases between the germline ends. CDR3 length equals 14 residues.

The J gene is TRBJ2-3, the V gene TRBV10-1, with TRBD2 matching over 10 bases. CDR1 and CDR2 from the germline V gene are WNHNN and SYGVQD (reference sequence). V lost 6 bases and J lost 6; bases outside the gene matches: 6. There are 14 residues in the CDR3. This chain's CDR3 is CASSISGRFDTQYF. The CDR3 DNA reads TGCGCCAGCAGCATTAGCGGGAGGTTTGATACGCAGTATTTT.

The rearrangement uses TRBV7-9 and TRBJ2-3; 9 bases are shared with TRBD2. The germline V gene has CDR1 SEHNR and CDR2 FQNEAQ (reference sequence). The CDR3 is 15 amino acids. Losses at the gene ends were 6 bases for V and 3 bases for J; bases not matched to a gene: 7. CDR3 in amino acids: CASSQAGGFTDTQYF. The CDR3 nucleotides read TGTGCCAGCAGTCAAGCGGGAGGATTTACAGATACGCAGTATTTT.

Note on this clone: The same CDR3 is also encoded by other DNA sequences in this sample. The gene calls are TRBV9 and TRBJ2-5; D is unresolved. V shed 0 bases and J shed 0 bases, with 9 bases lying between them. The germline gives CDR1 SGDLS, CDR2 YYNGEE. The CDR3 is 15 amino acids. DNA for the CDR3: TGTGCCAGCAGCGTAGGGGCAGGCAACCAAGAGACCCAGTACTTC. It codes for CASSVGAGNQETQYF.

This clone occurred once. This rearrangement joins TRBV7-3 to TRBJ2-1, with 12 nucleotides matching TRBD2. Germline values: CDR1 SGHTA, CDR2 FQGTGA. Unmatched junction bases numbered 4, after V lost 0 bases and J lost 7 bases. There are 16 residues in the CDR3. The DNA of the CDR3 is TGTGCCAGCAGCTTAACACCGACTAGCGGGAGAAATGAGCAGTTCTTC. This translates into CASSLTPTSGRNEQFF.

This chain links TRBV6-5 with TRBJ2-7; D is unresolved. This CDR3 is 12 amino acids long. The V gene lost 8 bases and the J gene lost 6 bases, with 14 bases spanning the gap. The germline gives CDR1 MNHEY, CDR2 SVGAGI. CDR3 DNA: TGTGCCAGCTCGGCGGAAGTGCGCGAGCAGTACGTC. It is translated as CASSAEVREQYV.

This clone was found a few times. CDR3 in DNA: TGTGCCAGCAGCTTAGGTTCTAGCGGGAGTCCGAACACCGGGGAGCTGTTTTTT. It yields the protein CASSLGSSGSPNTGELFF. The chain has TRBV5-4 and TRBJ2-2, with 10 bases fitting TRBD2. Germline V lookup: CDR1 SGHNT, CDR2 YYREEE (reference sequence). The CDR3 has 18 residues. The junction had 7 bases not matched to a gene; V was cut back by 2 bases and J by 0 bases.

This clone has just a few counts. The chain couples TRBV27 to TRBJ1-1; possibly TRBD1 for D (6 bases). The CDR3 length is 12 residues. V lost 4 bases and J 7 bases, leaving 10 bases between the germline ends. CDR1 and CDR2 from the germline V gene are MNHEY and SMNVEV (reference sequence). This CDR3 reads CASSSDRFEAFF. CDR3 nucleotides: TGTGCCAGCAGTTCGGACAGATTTGAAGCTTTCTTT.

This clone was detected a few times. The chain is built from TRBV7-6 and TRBJ2-5; D perhaps matches TRBD1 (6 bases). The length of the CDR3 is 14 residues. Germline-derived CDR1 and CDR2 are SGHVS and FNYEAQ. V was pared by 5 bases and J by 4 bases, with 14 bases between. CDR3: CASSPTQGLETQYF. CDR3 sequence (DNA): TGTGCCAGCAGCCCTACCCAGGGGCTAGAGACCCAGTACTTC.

The chain uses TRBV7-2 and TRBJ2-2; D not certain. Germline V lookup: CDR1 SGHTA, CDR2 FQGNSA. The length of the CDR3 is 15 residues. V dropped 5 bases and J dropped 4 bases, with 14 bases sitting between them. The CDR3 sequence is CASSLLQSPTGELFF. For the CDR3, the DNA is TGTGCCAGCAGCCTTCTCCAGTCCCCCACCGGGGAGCTGTTTTTT. Combining the CDR3 with reference TRBV7-2 and TRBJ2-2 gives the whole variable domain GAGVSQSPSNKVTEKGKDVELRCDPISGHTALYWYRQSLGQGLEFLIYFQGNSAPDKSGLPSDRFSAERTGGSVSTLTIQRTQQEDSAVYLCASSLLQSPTGELFFGEGSRLTVL.

This chain's CDR3 is CASSSQGSGAQETQYF. The CDR3 DNA follows: TGTGCCAGCAGCTCCCAAGGGTCAGGGGCCCAAGAGACCCAGTACTTC. The gene calls are TRBV7-4 and TRBJ2-5; the D gene is possibly TRBD1 (6 bases). CDR3 length equals 16 residues. Between the trimmed V and J ends, which lost 4 bases and 1 base, there was a span of 16 bases. Germline V CDR1 and CDR2: SGHVT, SQSDAQ.

This chain's CDR3 is CASSEAGEGDTQYF. CDR3 nucleotide sequence: TGTGCCAGCAGTGAGGCGGGGGAGGGAGATACGCAGTATTTT. The chain couples TRBV6-4 to TRBJ2-3; 7 positions agree with TRBD2. Germline V gene sequence: CDR1 MRHNA, CDR2 SNTAGT. The ends lost 3 bases at V and 5 bases at J; junction bases unmatched: 5. The CDR3 is 14 residues long.

The chain employs TRBV4-2 and TRBJ2-4, with 9 bases that match TRBD2. The CDR3 has 16 amino acids. With 3 bases clipped from V and 10 bases from J, the junction kept 13 bases outside the gene matches. CDR1 and CDR2 (germline): LGHNA, YNFKEQ. The CDR3 protein is CASSHHTTSGQFIQYF. CDR3 DNA: TGTGCCAGCAGCCACCACACCACTAGCGGGCAGTTTATTCAGTACTTC.

The J gene is TRBJ2-3, the V gene TRBV5-1; 9 nucleotides line up with TRBD2. The CDR3 consists of 15 residues. The V gene end was trimmed by 5 bases and the J gene end by 5 bases; junction bases not matched to a gene: 9. CDR1 SGHRS and CDR2 YFSETQ come from the germline V gene. This CDR3 is CASRRSGSLVDTQYF. CDR3 in DNA: TGCGCCAGCAGACGTAGCGGGAGCCTGGTAGATACGCAGTATTTT.

This chain links TRBV7-3 with TRBJ2-6; 9 bases line up with TRBD1. There are 19 residues in the CDR3. CDR1 SGHTA and CDR2 FQGTGA come from the germline V gene. J lost 3 bases, V lost 3 bases, and 12 bases had no gene match. DNA of the CDR3: TGTGCCAGCAGCTTGTACGGGACAGGGAACGAATTTGGGGCCAACGTCCTGACTTTC. Translation: CASSLYGTGNEFGANVLTF.

The chain is built from TRBV10-3 and TRBJ1-2, with D possibly being TRBD1 (5 bases). Trimming pared 2 bases from V and 4 bases from J, leaving 11 bases between. This CDR3 has 14 amino acids. Germline V gene lookup returns CDR1 ENHRY and CDR2 SYGVKD. CDR3 loop: CAISEGRGVYGYTF. CDR3 in DNA: TGTGCCATCAGTGAGGGTCGGGGGGTCTATGGCTACACCTTC.